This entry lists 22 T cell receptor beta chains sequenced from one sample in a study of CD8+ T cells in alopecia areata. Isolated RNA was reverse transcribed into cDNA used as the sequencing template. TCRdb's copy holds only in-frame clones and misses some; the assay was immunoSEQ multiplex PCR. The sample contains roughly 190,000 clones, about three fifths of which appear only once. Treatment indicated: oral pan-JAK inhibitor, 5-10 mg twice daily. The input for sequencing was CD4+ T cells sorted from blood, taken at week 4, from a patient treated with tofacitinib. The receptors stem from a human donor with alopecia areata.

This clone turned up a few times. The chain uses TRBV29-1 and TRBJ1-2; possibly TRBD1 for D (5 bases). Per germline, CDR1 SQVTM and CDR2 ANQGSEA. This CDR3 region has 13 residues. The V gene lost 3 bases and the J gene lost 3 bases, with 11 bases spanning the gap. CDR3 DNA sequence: TGCAGCGTTGAGGACCAACAGGACTATGGCTACACCTTC. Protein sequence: CSVEDQQDYGYTF. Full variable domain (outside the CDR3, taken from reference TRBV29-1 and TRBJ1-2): SAVISQKPSRDICQRGTSLTIQCQVDSQVTMMFWYRQQPGQSLTLIATANQGSEATYESGFVIDKFPISRPNLTFSTLTVSNMSPEDSSIYLCSVEDQQDYGYTFGSGTRLTVV.

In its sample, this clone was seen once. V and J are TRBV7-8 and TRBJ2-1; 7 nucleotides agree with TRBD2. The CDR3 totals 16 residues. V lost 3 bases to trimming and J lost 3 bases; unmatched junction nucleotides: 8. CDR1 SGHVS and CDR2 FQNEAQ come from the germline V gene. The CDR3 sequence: CASSFQAGLYYNEQFF. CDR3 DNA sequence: TGTGCCAGCAGCTTCCAAGCGGGGCTTTACTACAATGAGCAGTTCTTC.

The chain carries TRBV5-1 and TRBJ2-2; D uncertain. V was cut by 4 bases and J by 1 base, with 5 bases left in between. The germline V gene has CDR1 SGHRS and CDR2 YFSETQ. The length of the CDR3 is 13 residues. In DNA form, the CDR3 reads TGCGCCAGCAGCCCAGGGAACACCGGGGAGCTGTTTTTT. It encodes CASSPGNTGELFF.

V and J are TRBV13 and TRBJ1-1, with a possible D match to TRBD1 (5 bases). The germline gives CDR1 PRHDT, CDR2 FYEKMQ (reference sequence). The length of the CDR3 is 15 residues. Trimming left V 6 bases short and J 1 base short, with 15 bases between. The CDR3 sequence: CASRPEGRQNTEAFF. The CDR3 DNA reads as TGTGCCAGCAGACCCGAGGGACGGCAGAACACTGAAGCTTTCTTT.

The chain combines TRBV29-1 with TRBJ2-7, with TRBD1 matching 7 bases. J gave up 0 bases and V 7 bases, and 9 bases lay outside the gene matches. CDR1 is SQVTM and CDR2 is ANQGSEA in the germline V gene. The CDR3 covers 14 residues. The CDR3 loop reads CSASTGPSSYEQYF. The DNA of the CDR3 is TGCAGCGCCTCGACAGGGCCGAGCTCCTACGAGCAGTACTTC.

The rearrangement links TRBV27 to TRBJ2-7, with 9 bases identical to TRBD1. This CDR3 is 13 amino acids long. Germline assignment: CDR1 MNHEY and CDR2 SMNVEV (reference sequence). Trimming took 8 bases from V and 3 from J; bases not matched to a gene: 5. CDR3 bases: TGTGCCAGCGGGGACAGGGTCGGCTACGAGCAGTACTTC. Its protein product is CASGDRVGYEQYF.

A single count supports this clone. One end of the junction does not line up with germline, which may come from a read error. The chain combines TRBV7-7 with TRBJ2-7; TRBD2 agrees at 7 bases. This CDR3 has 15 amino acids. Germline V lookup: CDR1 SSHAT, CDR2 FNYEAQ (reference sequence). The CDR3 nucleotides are TGTGCTAGCAGCTTAGCGCGGAGCGGGGTCTACGAGCAGTACTTC. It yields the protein CASSLARSGVYEQYF.

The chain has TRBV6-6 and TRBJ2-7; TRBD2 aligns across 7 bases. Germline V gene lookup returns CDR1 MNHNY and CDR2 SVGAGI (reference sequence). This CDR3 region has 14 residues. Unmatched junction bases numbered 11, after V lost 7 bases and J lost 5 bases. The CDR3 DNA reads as TGTGCCAGCATCCGGGACCCCCGGGGGGACGAGCAGTACTTC. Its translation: CASIRDPRGDEQYF.

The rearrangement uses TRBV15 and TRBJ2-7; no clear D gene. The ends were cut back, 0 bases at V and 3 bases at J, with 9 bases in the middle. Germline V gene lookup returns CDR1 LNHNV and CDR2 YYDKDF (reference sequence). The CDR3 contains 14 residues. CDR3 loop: CATSRESGNYEQYF. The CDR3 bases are TGTGCCACCAGCAGAGAGTCCGGTAACTACGAGCAGTACTTC.

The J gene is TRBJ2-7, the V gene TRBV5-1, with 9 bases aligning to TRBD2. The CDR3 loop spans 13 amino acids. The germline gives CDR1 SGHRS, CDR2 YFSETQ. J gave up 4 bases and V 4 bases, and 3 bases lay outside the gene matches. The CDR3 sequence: CASSPGLAYEQYF. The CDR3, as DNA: TGCGCCAGCAGCCCTGGACTAGCGTACGAGCAGTACTTC.

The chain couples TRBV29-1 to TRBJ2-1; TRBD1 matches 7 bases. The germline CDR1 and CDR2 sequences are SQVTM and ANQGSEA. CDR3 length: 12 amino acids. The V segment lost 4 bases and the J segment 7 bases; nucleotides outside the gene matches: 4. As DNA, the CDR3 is TGCAGCGTTGGCTTCAGGGGGAATGAGCAGTTCTTC. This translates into CSVGFRGNEQFF.

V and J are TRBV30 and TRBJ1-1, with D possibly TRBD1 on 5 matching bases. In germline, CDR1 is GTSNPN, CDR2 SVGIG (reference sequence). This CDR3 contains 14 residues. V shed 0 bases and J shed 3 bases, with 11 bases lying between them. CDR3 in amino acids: CAWSVRSRDTEAFF. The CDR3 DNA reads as TGTGCCTGGAGTGTAAGGTCCAGGGACACTGAAGCTTTCTTT.

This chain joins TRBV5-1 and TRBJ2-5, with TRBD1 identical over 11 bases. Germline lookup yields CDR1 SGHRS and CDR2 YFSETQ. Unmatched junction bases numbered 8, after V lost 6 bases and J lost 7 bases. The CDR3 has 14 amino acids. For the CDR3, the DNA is TGCGCCAGCAACCCCGGGACAGGGGGTAGGACCCAGTACTTC. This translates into CASNPGTGGRTQYF.

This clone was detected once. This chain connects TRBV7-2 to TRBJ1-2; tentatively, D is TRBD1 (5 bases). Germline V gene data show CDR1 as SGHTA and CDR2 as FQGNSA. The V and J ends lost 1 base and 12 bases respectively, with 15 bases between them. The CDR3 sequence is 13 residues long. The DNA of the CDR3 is TGTGCCAGCAGCTTAGGGGGACCACATAGAGACACCTTC. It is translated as CASSLGGPHRDTF.

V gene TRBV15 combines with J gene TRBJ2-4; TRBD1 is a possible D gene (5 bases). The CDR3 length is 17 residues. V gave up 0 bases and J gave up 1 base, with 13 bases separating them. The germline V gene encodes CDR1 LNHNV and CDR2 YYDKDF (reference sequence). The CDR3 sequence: CATSRDSGNSAKNIQYF. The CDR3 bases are TGTGCCACCAGCAGAGATTCAGGGAACAGTGCCAAAAACATTCAGTACTTC.

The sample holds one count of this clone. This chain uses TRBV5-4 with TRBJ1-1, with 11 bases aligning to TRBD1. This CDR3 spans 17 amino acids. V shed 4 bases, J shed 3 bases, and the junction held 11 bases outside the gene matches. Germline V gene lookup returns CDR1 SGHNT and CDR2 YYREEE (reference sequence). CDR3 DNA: TGTGCCAGCAGCGGCCGGACAGGGGGCCTTAGGGACACTGAAGCTTTCTTT. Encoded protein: CASSGRTGGLRDTEAFF. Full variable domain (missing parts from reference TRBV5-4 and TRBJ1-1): ETGVTQSPTHLIKTRGQQVTLRCSSQSGHNTVSWYQQALGQGPQFIFQYYREEENGRGNFPPRFSGLQFPNYSSELNVNALELDDSALYLCASSGRTGGLRDTEAFFGQGTRLTVV.

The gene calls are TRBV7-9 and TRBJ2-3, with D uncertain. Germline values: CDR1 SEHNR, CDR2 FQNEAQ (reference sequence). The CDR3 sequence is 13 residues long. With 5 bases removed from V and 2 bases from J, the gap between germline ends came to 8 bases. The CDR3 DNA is TGTGCCAGCAGCCCACTAAACACAGATACGCAGTATTTT. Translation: CASSPLNTDTQYF.

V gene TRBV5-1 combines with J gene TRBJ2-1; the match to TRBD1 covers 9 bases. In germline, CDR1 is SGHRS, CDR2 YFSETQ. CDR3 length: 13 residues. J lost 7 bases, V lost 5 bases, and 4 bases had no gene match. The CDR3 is CASRGQGLNEQFF. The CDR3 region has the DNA TGCGCCAGCAGGGGACAGGGTTTAAATGAGCAGTTCTTC.

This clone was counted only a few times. The CDR3 loop is CAGQGDSEKLFF. DNA for the CDR3: TGTGCCGGCCAGGGGGATAGTGAAAAACTGTTTTTT. This chain links TRBV30 with TRBJ1-4; 7 nucleotides line up with TRBD1. The germline gives CDR1 GTSNPN, CDR2 SVGIG (reference sequence). The V and J ends lost 8 bases and 7 bases, in that order; junction bases with no gene match: 7. CDR3 length: 12 residues.

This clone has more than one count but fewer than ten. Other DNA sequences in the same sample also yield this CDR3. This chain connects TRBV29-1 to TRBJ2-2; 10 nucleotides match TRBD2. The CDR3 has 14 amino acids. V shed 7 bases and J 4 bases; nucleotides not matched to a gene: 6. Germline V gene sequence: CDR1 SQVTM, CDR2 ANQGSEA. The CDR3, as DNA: TGCAGCGCTCGAAGCGGGGGGGGCACCGGGGAGCTGTTTTTT. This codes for CSARSGGGTGELFF.

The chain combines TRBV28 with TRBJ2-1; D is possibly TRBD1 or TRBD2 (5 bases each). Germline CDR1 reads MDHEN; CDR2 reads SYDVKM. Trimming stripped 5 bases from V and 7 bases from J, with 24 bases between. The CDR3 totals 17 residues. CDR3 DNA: TGTGCCAGCAGTAAACAATCCGGGGCCCCGCCGAGGAATGAGCAGTTCTTC. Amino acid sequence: CASSKQSGAPPRNEQFF. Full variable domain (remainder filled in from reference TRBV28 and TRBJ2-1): DVKVTQSSRYLVKRTGEKVFLECVQDMDHENMFWYRQDPGLGLRLIYFSYDVKMKEKGDIPEGYSVSREKKERFSLILESASTNQTSMYLCASSKQSGAPPRNEQFFGPGTRLTVL.

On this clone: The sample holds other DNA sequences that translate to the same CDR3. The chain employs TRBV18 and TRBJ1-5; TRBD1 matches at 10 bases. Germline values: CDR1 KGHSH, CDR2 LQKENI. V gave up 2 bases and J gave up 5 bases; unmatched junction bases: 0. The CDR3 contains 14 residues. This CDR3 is CASSPGQGDQPQHF. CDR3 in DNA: TGTGCCAGCTCACCAGGACAGGGGGATCAGCCCCAGCATTTT.